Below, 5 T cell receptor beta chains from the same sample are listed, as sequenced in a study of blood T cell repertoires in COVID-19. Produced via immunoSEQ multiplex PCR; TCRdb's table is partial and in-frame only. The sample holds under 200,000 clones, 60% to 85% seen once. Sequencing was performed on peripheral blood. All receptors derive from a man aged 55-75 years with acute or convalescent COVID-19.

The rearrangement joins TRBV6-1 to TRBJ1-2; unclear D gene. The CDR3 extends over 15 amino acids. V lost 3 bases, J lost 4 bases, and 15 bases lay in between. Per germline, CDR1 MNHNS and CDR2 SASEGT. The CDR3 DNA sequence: TGTGCCAGCAGTGACCATAACCAGGCGATCTATGGCTACACCTTC. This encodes CASSDHNQAIYGYTF.

CDR3 nucleotides: TGTGCCAGCAGCCCAGGGTCGAGATACACTGAAGCTTTCTTT. Encoded protein: CASSPGSRYTEAFF. The chain has TRBV2 and TRBJ1-1, with D possibly TRBD1 on 5 matching bases. Germline CDR1 is SNHLY and CDR2 is FYNNEI. V shed 6 bases and J shed 3 bases, with 14 bases lying between them. The CDR3 runs to 14 residues.

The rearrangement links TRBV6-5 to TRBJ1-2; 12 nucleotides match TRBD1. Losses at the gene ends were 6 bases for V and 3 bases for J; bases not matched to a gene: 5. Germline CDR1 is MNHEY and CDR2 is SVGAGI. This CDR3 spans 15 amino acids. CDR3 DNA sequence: TGTGCCAGCAGCGCCGGGACAGGGGGCGACTATGGCTACACCTTC. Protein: CASSAGTGGDYGYTF.

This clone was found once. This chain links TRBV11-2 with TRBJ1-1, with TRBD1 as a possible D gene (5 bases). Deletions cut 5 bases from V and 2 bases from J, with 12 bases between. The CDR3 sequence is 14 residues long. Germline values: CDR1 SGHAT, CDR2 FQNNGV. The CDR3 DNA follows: TGTGCCAGCAGCCTACAGGTTGGAAACACTGAAGCTTTCTTT. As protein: CASSLQVGNTEAFF.

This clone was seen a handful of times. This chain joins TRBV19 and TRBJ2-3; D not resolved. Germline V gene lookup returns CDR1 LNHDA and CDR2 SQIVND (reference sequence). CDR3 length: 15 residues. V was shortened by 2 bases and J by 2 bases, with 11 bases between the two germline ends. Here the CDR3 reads CASSIPRINTDTQYF. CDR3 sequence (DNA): TGTGCCAGTAGTATACCCAGAATAAACACAGATACGCAGTATTTT.